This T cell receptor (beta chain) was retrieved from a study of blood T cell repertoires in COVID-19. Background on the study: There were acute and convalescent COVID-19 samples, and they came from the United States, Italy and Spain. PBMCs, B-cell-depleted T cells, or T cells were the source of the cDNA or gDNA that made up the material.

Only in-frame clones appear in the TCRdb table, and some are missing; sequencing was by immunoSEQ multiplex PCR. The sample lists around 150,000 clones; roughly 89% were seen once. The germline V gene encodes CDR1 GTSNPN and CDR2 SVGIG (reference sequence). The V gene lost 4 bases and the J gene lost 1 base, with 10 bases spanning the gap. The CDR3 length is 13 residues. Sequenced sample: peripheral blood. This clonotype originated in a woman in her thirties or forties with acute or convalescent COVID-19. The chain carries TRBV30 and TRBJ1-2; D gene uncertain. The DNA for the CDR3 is TGTGCCTGGAATGAGGGCTTTAACTATGGCTACACCTTC. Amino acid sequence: CAWNEGFNYGYTF. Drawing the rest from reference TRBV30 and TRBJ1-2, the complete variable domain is SQTIHQWPATLVQPVGSPLSLECTVEGTSNPNLYWYRQAAGRGLQLLFYSVGIGQISSEVPQNLSASRPQDRQFILSSKKLLLSDSGFYLCAWNEGFNYGYTFGSGTRLTVV.